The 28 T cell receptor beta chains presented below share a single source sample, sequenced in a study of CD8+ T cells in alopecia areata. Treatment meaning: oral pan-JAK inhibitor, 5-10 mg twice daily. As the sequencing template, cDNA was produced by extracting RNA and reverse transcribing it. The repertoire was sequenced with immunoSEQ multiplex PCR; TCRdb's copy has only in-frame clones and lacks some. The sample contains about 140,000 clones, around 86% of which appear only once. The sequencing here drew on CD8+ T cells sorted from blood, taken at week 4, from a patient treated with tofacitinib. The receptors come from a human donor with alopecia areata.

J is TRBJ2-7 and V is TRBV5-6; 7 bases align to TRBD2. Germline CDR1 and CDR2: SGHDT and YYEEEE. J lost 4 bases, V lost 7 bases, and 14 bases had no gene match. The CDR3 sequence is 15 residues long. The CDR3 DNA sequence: TGTGCCAGCGCCCCGGCCAGCGGGATATGGTACGAGCAGTACTTC. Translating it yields CASAPASGIWYEQYF.

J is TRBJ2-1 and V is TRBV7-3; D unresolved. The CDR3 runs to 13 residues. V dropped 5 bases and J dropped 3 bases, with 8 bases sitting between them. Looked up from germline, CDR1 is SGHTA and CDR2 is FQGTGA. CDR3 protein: CASSPHSYNEQFF. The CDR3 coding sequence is TGTGCCAGCAGCCCCCACAGCTACAATGAGCAGTTCTTC.

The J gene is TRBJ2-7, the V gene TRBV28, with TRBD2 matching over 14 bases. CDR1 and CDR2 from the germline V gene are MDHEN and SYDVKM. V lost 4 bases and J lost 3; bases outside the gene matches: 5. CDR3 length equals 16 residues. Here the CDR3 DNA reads TGTGCCAGCAGTTGGTTTGGGACTAGCGGGAGCTACGAGCAGTACTTC. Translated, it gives CASSWFGTSGSYEQYF.

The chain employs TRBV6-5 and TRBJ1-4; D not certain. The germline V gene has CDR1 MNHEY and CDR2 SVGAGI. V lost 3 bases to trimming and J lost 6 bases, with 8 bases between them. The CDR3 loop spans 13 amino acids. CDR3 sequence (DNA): TGTGCCAGCAGTTATCTTGGGGATGAAAAACTGTTTTTT. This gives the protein CASSYLGDEKLFF.

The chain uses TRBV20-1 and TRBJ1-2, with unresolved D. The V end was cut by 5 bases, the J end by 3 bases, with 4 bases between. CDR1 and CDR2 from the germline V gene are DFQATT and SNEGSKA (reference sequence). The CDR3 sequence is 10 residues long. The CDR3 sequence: CSAYDYGYTF. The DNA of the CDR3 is TGCAGTGCTTACGACTATGGCTACACCTTC.

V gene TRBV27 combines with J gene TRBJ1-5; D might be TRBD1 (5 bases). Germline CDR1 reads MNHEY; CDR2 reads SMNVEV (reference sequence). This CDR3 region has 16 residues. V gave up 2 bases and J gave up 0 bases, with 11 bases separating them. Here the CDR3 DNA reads TGTGCCAGCAGTTTAAAGCAGGGATATAGCAATCAGCCCCAGCATTTT. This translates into CASSLKQGYSNQPQHF.

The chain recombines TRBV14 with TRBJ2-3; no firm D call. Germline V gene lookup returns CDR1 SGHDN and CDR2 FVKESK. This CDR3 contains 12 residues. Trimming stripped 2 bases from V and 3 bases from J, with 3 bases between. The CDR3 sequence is CASSQWTDTQYF. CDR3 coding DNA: TGTGCCAGCAGCCAATGGACAGATACGCAGTATTTT. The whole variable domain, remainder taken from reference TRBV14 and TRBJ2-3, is EAGVTQFPSHSVIEKGQTVTLRCDPISGHDNLYWYRRVMGKEIKFLLHFVKESKQDESGMPNNRFLAERTGGTYSTLKVQPAELEDSGVYFCASSQWTDTQYFGPGTRLTVL.

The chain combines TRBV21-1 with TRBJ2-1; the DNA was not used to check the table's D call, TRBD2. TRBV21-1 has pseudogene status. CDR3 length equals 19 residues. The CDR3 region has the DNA TGTGCCAGCAGCAAAGGGGGTAGCCCTAATACTCAAGGGAGGGATGAGCAGTTCTTC. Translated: CASSKGGSPNTQGRDEQFF.

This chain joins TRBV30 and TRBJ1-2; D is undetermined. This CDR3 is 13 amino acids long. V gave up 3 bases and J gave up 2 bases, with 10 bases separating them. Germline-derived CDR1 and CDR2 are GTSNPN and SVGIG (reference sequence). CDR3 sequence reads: CAWSVAANYGYTF. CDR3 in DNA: TGTGCCTGGAGCGTGGCGGCAAACTATGGCTACACCTTC.

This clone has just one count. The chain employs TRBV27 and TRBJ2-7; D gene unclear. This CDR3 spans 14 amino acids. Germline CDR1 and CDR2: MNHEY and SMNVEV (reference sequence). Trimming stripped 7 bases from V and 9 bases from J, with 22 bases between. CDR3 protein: CASTPDLSGGAQYF. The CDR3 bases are TGTGCCAGCACTCCCGACCTTAGTGGTGGCGCGCAGTACTTC.

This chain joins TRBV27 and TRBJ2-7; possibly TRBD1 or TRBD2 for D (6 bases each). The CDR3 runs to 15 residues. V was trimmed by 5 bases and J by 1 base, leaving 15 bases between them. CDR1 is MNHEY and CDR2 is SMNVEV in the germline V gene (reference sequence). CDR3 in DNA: TGTGCCAGCAGTAGGGGGTTAGCGGTTTCCTACGAGCAGTACTTC. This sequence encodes CASSRGLAVSYEQYF.

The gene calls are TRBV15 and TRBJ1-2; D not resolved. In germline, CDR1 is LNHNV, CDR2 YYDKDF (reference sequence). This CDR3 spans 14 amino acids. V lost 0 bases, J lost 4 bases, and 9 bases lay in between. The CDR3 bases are TGTGCCACCAGCAGAGATGAGGCTTTCTATGGCTACACCTTC. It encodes CATSRDEAFYGYTF.

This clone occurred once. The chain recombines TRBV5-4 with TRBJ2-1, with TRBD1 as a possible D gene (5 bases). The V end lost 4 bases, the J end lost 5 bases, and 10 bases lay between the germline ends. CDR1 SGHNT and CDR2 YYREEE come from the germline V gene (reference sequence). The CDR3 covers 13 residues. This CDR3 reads CASSPETDNEQFF. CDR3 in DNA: TGTGCCAGCAGCCCGGAGACAGACAATGAGCAGTTCTTC.

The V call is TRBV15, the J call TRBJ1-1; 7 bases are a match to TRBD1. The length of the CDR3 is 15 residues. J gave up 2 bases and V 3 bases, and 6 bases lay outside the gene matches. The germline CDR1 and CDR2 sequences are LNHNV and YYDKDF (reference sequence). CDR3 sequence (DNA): TGTGCCACCAGCAGTGACAGGGAAATTAACACTGAAGCTTTCTTT. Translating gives CATSSDREINTEAFF.

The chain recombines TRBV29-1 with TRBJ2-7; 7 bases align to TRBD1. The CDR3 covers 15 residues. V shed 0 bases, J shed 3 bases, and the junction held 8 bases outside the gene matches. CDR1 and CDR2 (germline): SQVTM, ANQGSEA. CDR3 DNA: TGCAGCGTTGAAGATAACCGGGACAGCAACTACGAGCAGTACTTC. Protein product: CSVEDNRDSNYEQYF.

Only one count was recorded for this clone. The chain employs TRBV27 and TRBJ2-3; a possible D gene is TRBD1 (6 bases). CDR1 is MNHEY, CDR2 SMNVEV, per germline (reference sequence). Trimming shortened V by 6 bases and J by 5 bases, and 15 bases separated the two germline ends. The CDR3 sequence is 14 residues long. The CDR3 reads CASRAGEWVDTQYF. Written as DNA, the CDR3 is TGTGCCAGCAGGGCAGGGGAGTGGGTAGATACGCAGTATTTT.

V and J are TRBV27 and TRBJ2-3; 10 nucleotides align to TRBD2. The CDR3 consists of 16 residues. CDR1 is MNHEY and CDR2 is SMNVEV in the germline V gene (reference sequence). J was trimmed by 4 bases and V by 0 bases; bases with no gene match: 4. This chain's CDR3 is CASSLSVLAGADTQYF. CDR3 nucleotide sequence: TGTGCCAGCAGTTTATCGGTGCTAGCGGGAGCAGATACGCAGTATTTT.

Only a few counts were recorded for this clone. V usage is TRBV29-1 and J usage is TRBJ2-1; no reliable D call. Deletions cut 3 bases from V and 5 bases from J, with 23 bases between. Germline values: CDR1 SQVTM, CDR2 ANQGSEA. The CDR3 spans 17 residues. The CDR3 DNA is TGCAGCGTTGAGGGAATCTCCGCGCCACGAAAGGACAATGAGCAGTTCTTC. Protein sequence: CSVEGISAPRKDNEQFF.

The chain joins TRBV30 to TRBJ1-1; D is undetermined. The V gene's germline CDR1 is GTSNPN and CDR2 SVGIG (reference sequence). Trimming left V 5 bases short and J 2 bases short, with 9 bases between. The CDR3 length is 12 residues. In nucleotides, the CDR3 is TGTGCCTGGGGACGGACCAACACTGAAGCTTTCTTT. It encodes CAWGRTNTEAFF.

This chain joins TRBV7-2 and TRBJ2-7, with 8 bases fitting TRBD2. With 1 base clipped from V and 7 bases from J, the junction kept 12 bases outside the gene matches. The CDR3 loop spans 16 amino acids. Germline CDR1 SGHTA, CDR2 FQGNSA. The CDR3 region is CASSLERYGRADEQYF. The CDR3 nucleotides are TGTGCCAGCAGCTTAGAACGGTACGGGAGGGCCGATGAGCAGTACTTC.

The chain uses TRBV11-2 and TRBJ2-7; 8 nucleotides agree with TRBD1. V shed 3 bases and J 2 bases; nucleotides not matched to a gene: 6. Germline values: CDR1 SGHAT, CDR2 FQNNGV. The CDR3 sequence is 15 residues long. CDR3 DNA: TGTGCCAGCAGCTTGACGGACAGGGAGGCCTACGAGCAGTACTTC. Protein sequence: CASSLTDREAYEQYF. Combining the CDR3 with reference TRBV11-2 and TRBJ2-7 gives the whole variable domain EAGVAQSPRYKIIEKRQSVAFWCNPISGHATLYWYQQILGQGPKLLIQFQNNGVVDDSQLPKDRFSAERLKGVDSTLKIQPAKLEDSAVYLCASSLTDREAYEQYFGPGTRLTVT.

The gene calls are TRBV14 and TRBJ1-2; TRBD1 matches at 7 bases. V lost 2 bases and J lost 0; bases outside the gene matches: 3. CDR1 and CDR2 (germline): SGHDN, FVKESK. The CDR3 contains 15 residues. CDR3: CASSQTGVPNYGYTF. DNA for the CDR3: TGTGCCAGCAGCCAAACAGGGGTCCCTAACTATGGCTACACCTTC.

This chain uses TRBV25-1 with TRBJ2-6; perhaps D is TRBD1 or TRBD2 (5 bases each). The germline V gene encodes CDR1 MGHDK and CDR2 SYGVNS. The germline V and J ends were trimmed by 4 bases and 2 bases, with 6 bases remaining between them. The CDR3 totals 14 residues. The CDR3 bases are TGTGCCAGCAGTGCGGGGCCTGGGGCCAACGTCCTGACTTTC. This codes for CASSAGPGANVLTF.

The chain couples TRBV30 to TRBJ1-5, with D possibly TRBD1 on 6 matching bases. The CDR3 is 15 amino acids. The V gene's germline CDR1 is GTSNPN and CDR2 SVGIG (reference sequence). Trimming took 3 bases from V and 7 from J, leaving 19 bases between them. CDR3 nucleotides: TGTGCCTGGAGCCCCCCGGACAGTTCGAGGCAGCCCCAGCATTTT. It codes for CAWSPPDSSRQPQHF.

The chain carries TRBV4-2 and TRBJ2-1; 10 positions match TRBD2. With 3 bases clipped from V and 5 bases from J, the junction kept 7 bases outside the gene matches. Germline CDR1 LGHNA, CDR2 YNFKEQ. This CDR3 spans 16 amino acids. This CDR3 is CASSQVGLAINNEQFF. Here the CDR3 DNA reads TGTGCCAGCAGCCAGGTGGGACTAGCGATCAACAATGAGCAGTTCTTC.

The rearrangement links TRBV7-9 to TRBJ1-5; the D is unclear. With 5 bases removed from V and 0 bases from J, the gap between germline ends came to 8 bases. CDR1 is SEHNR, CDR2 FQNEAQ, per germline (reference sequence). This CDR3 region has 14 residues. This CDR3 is CASSPVVSNQPQHF. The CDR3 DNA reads TGTGCCAGCAGCCCGGTCGTTAGCAATCAGCCCCAGCATTTT.

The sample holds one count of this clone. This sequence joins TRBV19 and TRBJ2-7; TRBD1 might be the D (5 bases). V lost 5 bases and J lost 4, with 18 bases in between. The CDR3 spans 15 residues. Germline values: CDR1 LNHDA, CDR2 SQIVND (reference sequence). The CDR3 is CASSVLRKGRYEQYF. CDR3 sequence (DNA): TGTGCCAGTAGTGTCCTCCGTAAGGGGCGGTACGAGCAGTACTTC.

CDR3 coding DNA: TGTGCCTGGAGTCTGTCGGTGGGGGACTACGAGCAGTACTTC. It codes for CAWSLSVGDYEQYF. The chain has TRBV30 and TRBJ2-7, with D possibly called TRBD1 or TRBD2 (5 bases each). Trimming cost V 2 bases and J 3 bases, with 14 bases left between them. CDR1 and CDR2 (germline): GTSNPN, SVGIG (reference sequence). The length of the CDR3 is 14 residues.